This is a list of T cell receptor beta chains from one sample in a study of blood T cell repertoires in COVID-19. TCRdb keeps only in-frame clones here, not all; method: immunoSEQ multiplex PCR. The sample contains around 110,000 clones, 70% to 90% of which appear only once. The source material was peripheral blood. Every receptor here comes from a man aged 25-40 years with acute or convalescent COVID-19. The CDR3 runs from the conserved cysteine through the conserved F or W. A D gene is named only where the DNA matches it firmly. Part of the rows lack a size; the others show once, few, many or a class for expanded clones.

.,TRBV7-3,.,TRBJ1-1,CASSLGANTEAFF,TGTGCCAGCAGCTTAGGGGCGAACACTGAAGCTTTCTTT
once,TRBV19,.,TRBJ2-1,CASSRGLNYNEQFF,TGTGCCAGTAGTCGAGGACTGAACTACAATGAGCAGTTCTTC
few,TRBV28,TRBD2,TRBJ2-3,CASITMGTSGRLSPDTQYF,TGTGCCAGCATAACCATGGGGACTAGCGGGAGGTTAAGCCCAGATACGCAGTATTTT
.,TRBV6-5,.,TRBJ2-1,CASSQRQDNEQFF,TGTGCCAGCAGTCAACGACAGGACAATGAGCAGTTCTTC
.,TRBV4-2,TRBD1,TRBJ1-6,CASSQEGTGGSPLHF,TGTGCCAGCAGCCAAGAGGGGACAGGGGGTTCACCCCTCCACTTT
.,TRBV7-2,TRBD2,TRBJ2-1,CASSLTSGGDEQFF,TGTGCCAGCAGCTTGACTAGCGGGGGGGATGAGCAGTTCTTC
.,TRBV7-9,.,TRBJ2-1,CASGLPGSTYNEQFF,TGTGCCAGCGGTTTACCGGGGTCTACCTACAATGAGCAGTTCTTC
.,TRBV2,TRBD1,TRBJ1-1,CASRDREIPGTEAFF,TGTGCCAGCAGGGACAGGGAGATCCCGGGGACTGAAGCTTTCTTT
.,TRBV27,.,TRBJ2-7,CASSSPQGTSYEQYF,TGTGCCAGCAGTTCTCCACAGGGAACCTCCTACGAGCAGTACTTC
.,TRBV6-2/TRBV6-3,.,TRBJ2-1,CASSYPRQLSSYNEQFF,TGTGCCAGCAGTTACCCTAGACAGCTTAGCTCCTACAATGAGCAGTTCTTC
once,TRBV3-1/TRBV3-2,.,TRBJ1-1,CASNRDRGTEAFF,TGTGCCAGCAACAGGGATCGAGGGACTGAAGCTTTCTTT
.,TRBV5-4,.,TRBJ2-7,CASSLAAGASYEQYF,TGTGCCAGCAGCTTGGCGGCAGGTGCTTCCTACGAGCAGTACTTC
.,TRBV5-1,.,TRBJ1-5,CASSLTTGSNQPQHF,TGCGCCAGCAGCTTGACCACAGGTAGCAATCAGCCCCAGCATTTT
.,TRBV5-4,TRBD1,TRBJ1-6,CASSASGQLNSPLHF,TGTGCCAGCAGCGCCTCGGGACAGCTTAATTCACCCCTCCACTTT
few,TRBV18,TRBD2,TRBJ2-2,CASLELAETGELFF,TGTGCCAGCTTGGAACTAGCGGAAACCGGGGAGCTGTTTTTT
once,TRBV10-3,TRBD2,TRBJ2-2,CAISESAVAGVDF,TGTGCCATCAGTGAGTCGGCTGTAGCGGGGGTGGATTTT
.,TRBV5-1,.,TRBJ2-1,CASSPLQGHNEQFF,TGCGCCAGCAGCCCCCTACAGGGCCACAATGAGCAGTTCTTC
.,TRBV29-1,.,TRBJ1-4,CSAGNEKLFF,TGCAGCGCCGGTAATGAAAAACTGTTTTTT
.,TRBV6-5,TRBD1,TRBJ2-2,CASRGTGYYGELFF,TGTGCCAGCAGGGGGACAGGGTATTACGGGGAGCTGTTTTTT
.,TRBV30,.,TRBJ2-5,CAWSVFRETQYF,TGTGCCTGGAGTGTATTCCGGGAGACCCAGTACTTC